This entry lists 12 T cell receptor beta chains sequenced from one sample in a study of blood T cell repertoires in COVID-19. TCRdb's table, derived via immunoSEQ multiplex PCR, lists solely in-frame clones and lacks some. The sample records roughly 500,000 clones, around 89% being singletons. The source material was PBMCs or T cells enriched from blood (not recorded which). Receptor source: a middle-aged woman who had recovered from COVID-19.

J is TRBJ2-5 and V is TRBV9, with TRBD1 matching over 7 bases. The CDR3 loop spans 14 amino acids. Trimming cost V 4 bases and J 5 bases; bases outside gene matches: 8. CDR1 is SGDLS and CDR2 is YYNGEE in the germline V gene. The CDR3: CASSRDSGRETQYF. Here the CDR3 DNA reads TGTGCCAGCAGCCGGGACAGCGGTCGGGAGACCCAGTACTTC.

The CDR3 loop reads CAISDFAGGNEQFF. The CDR3, as DNA: TGTGCCATCAGTGATTTCGCGGGAGGGAATGAGCAGTTCTTC. The chain carries TRBV10-3 and TRBJ2-1, with 9 bases lining up with TRBD2. The CDR3 is made up of 14 amino acids. The V segment lost 3 bases and the J segment 7 bases; nucleotides outside the gene matches: 4. Germline CDR1 ENHRY, CDR2 SYGVKD.

The V call is TRBV7-8, the J call TRBJ1-2, with D possibly TRBD1 on 6 matching bases. Germline V CDR1 and CDR2: SGHVS, FQNEAQ. V was trimmed by 1 base and J by 4 bases, leaving 10 bases between them. This CDR3 contains 14 residues. CDR3 residues: CASSLDLGGYGYTF. CDR3 nucleotides: TGTGCCAGCAGCTTAGACCTAGGGGGCTATGGCTACACCTTC. Full variable domain (missing parts from reference TRBV7-8 and TRBJ1-2): GAGVSQSPRYKVAKRGQDVALRCDPISGHVSLFWYQQALGQGPEFLTYFQNEAQLDKSGLPSDRFFAERPEGSVSTLKIQRTQQEDSAVYLCASSLDLGGYGYTFGSGTRLTVV.

This chain links TRBV4-1 with TRBJ1-1; no firm D call. The CDR3 has 13 residues. Germline-derived CDR1 and CDR2 are MGHRA and YSYEKL. V was pared by 4 bases and J by 4 bases, with 10 bases between. CDR3 region: CASSRSRITEAFF. The CDR3 coding sequence is TGCGCCAGCAGCCGTTCTCGTATCACTGAAGCTTTCTTT.

V is TRBV3-1 (or the pseudogene TRBV3-2) and J is TRBJ1-3; D unresolved. The V end lost 4 bases, the J end lost 0 bases, and 10 bases lay between the germline ends. Germline-derived CDR1 and CDR2 are LGHDT and YNNKEL (reference sequence). The CDR3 totals 15 residues. The CDR3 sequence: CASSPDGNSGNTIYF. DNA for the CDR3: TGTGCCAGCAGCCCCGACGGGAACTCTGGAAACACCATATATTTT.

The gene calls are TRBV5-1 and TRBJ1-3; D is unresolved. CDR3 length: 15 residues. V was pared by 0 bases and J by 0 bases, with 7 bases between. Germline CDR1 is SGHRS and CDR2 is YFSETQ. CDR3 protein: CASSLGPSSGNTIYF. The CDR3 DNA reads as TGCGCCAGCAGCTTGGGGCCATCCTCTGGAAACACCATATATTTT.

This chain links TRBV20-1 with TRBJ1-5, with TRBD1 matching over 7 bases. V lost 3 bases, J lost 6 bases, and 2 bases stayed unmatched. CDR1 and CDR2 (germline): DFQATT, SNEGSKA (reference sequence). This CDR3 contains 12 residues. CDR3 residues: CSASRDSQPQHF. DNA for the CDR3: TGCAGTGCTAGTCGGGACAGTCAGCCCCAGCATTTT.

The sample holds a few counts of this clone. This chain uses TRBV9 with TRBJ1-4, with D possibly TRBD1 on 5 matching bases. V dropped 0 bases and J dropped 7 bases, with 16 bases sitting between them. This CDR3 is 16 amino acids long. Germline V gene data show CDR1 as SGDLS and CDR2 as YYNGEE. CDR3 sequence: CASSVGQGNPGEKLFF. CDR3 DNA: TGTGCCAGCAGCGTAGGTCAGGGTAATCCTGGTGAAAAACTGTTTTTT.

The chain employs TRBV2 and TRBJ2-7; unclear D gene. The germline V gene encodes CDR1 SNHLY and CDR2 FYNNEI. The CDR3 covers 14 residues. Trimming took off 5 bases at V and 2 bases at J, with 13 bases between the two ends. CDR3 sequence (DNA): TGTGCCAGCAGTACGGCAGGCCTAACCTACGAGCAGTACTTC. This codes for CASSTAGLTYEQYF. Based on the CDR3 plus reference TRBV2 and TRBJ2-7, the full variable domain is EPEVTQTPSHQVTQMGQEVILRCVPISNHLYFYWYRQILGQKVEFLVSFYNNEISEKSEIFDDQFSVERPDGSNFTLKIRSTKLEDSAMYFCASSTAGLTYEQYFGPGTRLTVT.

J is TRBJ2-5 and V is TRBV9; 8 bases line up with TRBD2. Germline loops: CDR1 SGDLS, CDR2 YYNGEE. V shed 0 bases, J shed 4 bases, and the junction held 8 bases outside the gene matches. The CDR3 is made up of 16 amino acids. The CDR3, as DNA: TGTGCCAGCAGCGTAGGAATAGCGGGATGGGGAGAGACCCAGTACTTC. It specifies CASSVGIAGWGETQYF.

A few counts support this clone. The CDR3 DNA reads TGTGCCAGCAGTCCAACAGGGAATAACTATGGCTACACCTTC. Translating it yields CASSPTGNNYGYTF. The chain uses TRBV2 and TRBJ1-2, with a possible D match to TRBD1 (6 bases). Germline-derived CDR1 and CDR2 are SNHLY and FYNNEI. CDR3 length equals 14 residues. V was clipped by 5 bases and J by 1 base, with 11 bases between them.

A remark on this clone: This sample also contains other DNA sequences that code for the same CDR3. This chain links TRBV12-3 or TRBV12-4 with TRBJ1-6; D is uncertain. This CDR3 region has 12 residues. V was trimmed by 3 bases and J by 10 bases, leaving 7 bases between them. In DNA, the CDR3 is TGTGCCAGCAGTTTTTCGGGGTCACCCCTCCACTTT. This gives the protein CASSFSGSPLHF.